This TCR beta chain was identified during a study of shared clonotypes between healthy human individuals. Across the whole study: A couple of female and three male donors aged 18 to 49 were enrolled. Study conclusions and caveats: At large depth, rarefaction still showed sorted-subset sequencing to be incomplete. The generation probabilities recorded for non-shared clonotypes fell below those of clonotypes shared by all four donors. A small donor pool kept down the genetic and exposure-history diversity that was represented.

Worth noting for this clone: Its target is not known.

Sequencing was performed with immunoSEQ multiplex PCR; in TCRdb, only in-frame clones are kept and a portion is missing. The sample yields a few million clones, 80% to 95% seen once. Germline assignment: CDR1 SGHNT and CDR2 YYREEE (reference sequence). The germline V and J ends were trimmed by 4 bases and 6 bases, with 25 bases remaining between them. CDR3 length: 17 residues. This receptor was taken from a man aged 18 to 30 in good health. Some clones in this sample may be carry-over from other donors' samples. The genes are TRBV5-4 and TRBJ1-2, with D perhaps TRBD1 (5 bases). The sample taken for sequencing was naive CD4+ T cells from PBMCs. Subset meaning: CD45RA+ positively selected. The CDR3 DNA reads TGTGCCAGCAGCCCAAACATCGGACGTCAGGGAGGGGATGGCTACACCTTC. It encodes CASSPNIGRQGGDGYTF.